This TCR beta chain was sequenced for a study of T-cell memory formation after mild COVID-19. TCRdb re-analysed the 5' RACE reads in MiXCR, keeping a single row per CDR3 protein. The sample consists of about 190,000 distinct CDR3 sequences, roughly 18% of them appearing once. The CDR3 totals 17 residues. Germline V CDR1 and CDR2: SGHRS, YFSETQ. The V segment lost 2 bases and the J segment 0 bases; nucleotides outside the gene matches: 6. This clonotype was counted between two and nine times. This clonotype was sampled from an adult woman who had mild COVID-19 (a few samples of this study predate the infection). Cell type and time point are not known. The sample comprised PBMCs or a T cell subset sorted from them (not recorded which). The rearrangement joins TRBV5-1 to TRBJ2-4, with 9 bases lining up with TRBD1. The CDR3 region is CASSFWGQGLAKNIQYF. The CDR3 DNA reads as TGCGCCAGCAGCTTTTGGGGACAGGGATTAGCCAAAAACATTCAGTACTTC.